Below, 26 T cell receptor beta chains from the same sample are listed, as sequenced in a study of T cell repertoires in cytomegalovirus infection. These TCRs are of unknown antigen specificity. TCRdb reanalysed the reads using MiXCR and keeps one entry per CDR3 protein. The data contain roughly 69,000 distinct CDR3 sequences, roughly 28% of them seen just once; the ten biggest clones take up 45% to 75%. Source: CD8+ T cells from cultured PBMCs, taken from culture after CMV antigen stimulation. These receptors came from a human donor in good health (CMV status not recorded). Some clones in this sample may be carry-over from other donors' samples.

The CDR3, as DNA: TGTGCCAGCTCACTGTGGCGGCCTGGCACTGAAGCTTTCTTT. Its translation is CASSLWRPGTEAFF. The chain couples TRBV18 to TRBJ1-1; D is ambiguous. The V end lost 4 bases, the J end lost 4 bases, and 13 bases lay between the germline ends. The V gene's germline CDR1 is KGHSH and CDR2 LQKENI. This CDR3 comprises 14 residues.

This clonotype came up many times. The chain joins TRBV19 to TRBJ1-1; D gene ambiguous. Trimming stripped 3 bases from V and 1 base from J, with 12 bases between. This CDR3 region has 15 residues. CDR1 LNHDA and CDR2 SQIVND come from the germline V gene (reference sequence). The CDR3 here is CASSILGEWNTEAFF. In DNA, the CDR3 is TGTGCCAGTAGTATCCTTGGCGAGTGGAACACTGAAGCTTTCTTT.

This clonotype was counted between two and nine times. The chain couples TRBV3-1 to TRBJ1-2, with D uncertain. V gave up 3 bases and J gave up 5 bases, with 16 bases separating them. The CDR3 sequence is 15 residues long. Germline loops: CDR1 LGHDT, CDR2 YNNKEL (reference sequence). The CDR3, as DNA: TGTGCCAGCAGCCACGCCGCGTTACAGATTTATGGCTACACCTTC. Its translation: CASSHAALQIYGYTF.

This rearrangement joins TRBV6-2 or TRBV6-3 to TRBJ2-5; D remains ambiguous. Germline values: CDR1 MNHEY, CDR2 SVGEGT. The germline V and J ends were trimmed by 6 bases and 5 bases, with 10 bases remaining between them. The CDR3 totals 12 residues. The CDR3 spells CASSMGWETQYF. The CDR3 nucleotides read TGTGCCAGCAGCATGGGGTGGGAGACCCAGTACTTC.

The V call is TRBV3-1, the J call TRBJ2-2; D might be TRBD1 or TRBD2, each matching 5 bases. The CDR3 extends over 15 amino acids. The germline V gene encodes CDR1 LGHDT and CDR2 YNNKEL (reference sequence). V was pared by 4 bases and J by 7 bases, with 16 bases between. The CDR3 bases are TGTGCCAGCAGCCGGGACCACCGGTTTGGCGGGGAGCTGTTTTTT. It is translated as CASSRDHRFGGELFF.

This clonotype was seen many times. The chain has TRBV5-8 and TRBJ1-3; possibly TRBD1 for D (5 bases). Germline CDR1 is SGHTS and CDR2 is YDEGEE. The CDR3 has 15 amino acids. Trimming left V 2 bases short and J 4 bases short, with 13 bases between. The DNA of the CDR3 is TGTGCCAGCAGCTTAGGAGGGGCGAACGGAAACACCATATATTTT. Protein: CASSLGGANGNTIYF. Full variable domain (remainder filled in from reference TRBV5-8 and TRBJ1-3): EAGVTQSPTHLIKTRGQQATLRCSPISGHTSVYWYQQALGLGLQFLLWYDEGEERNRGNFPPRFSGRQFPNYSSELNVNALELEDSALYLCASSLGGANGNTIYFGEGSWLTVV.

This clonotype was detected many times. The chain joins TRBV19 to TRBJ2-2, with D unclear. V was pared by 2 bases and J by 0 bases, with 13 bases between. The CDR3 covers 17 residues. Germline CDR1 is LNHDA and CDR2 is SQIVND (reference sequence). CDR3 DNA sequence: TGTGCCAGTAGTATAAGGTTGCGGCGTTCGAACACCGGGGAGCTGTTTTTT. Its protein product is CASSIRLRRSNTGELFF.

This clonotype was seen ten or more times. J is TRBJ1-2 and V is TRBV10-3, with 9 positions matching TRBD1. Germline-derived CDR1 and CDR2 are ENHRY and SYGVKD. This CDR3 has 15 amino acids. With V trimmed by 2 bases and J by 4 bases, 5 bases remained unmatched. The CDR3 DNA reads as TGTGCCATCAGTGAGGGCGGGGACAGGGTCTATGGCTACACCTTC. It codes for CAISEGGDRVYGYTF.

This chain links TRBV7-6 with TRBJ2-3; 16 positions agree with TRBD2. V shed 0 bases and J 6 bases; nucleotides not matched to a gene: 9. CDR1 SGHVS and CDR2 FNYEAQ come from the germline V gene. CDR3 size: 19 residues. CDR3 protein: CASSLAGLAGGPAADTQYF. CDR3 in DNA: TGTGCCAGCAGCTTAGCGGGACTAGCGGGAGGGCCAGCGGCTGATACGCAGTATTTT.

The chain joins TRBV10-3 to TRBJ1-2, with 11 nucleotides matching TRBD1. Germline CDR1 is ENHRY and CDR2 is SYGVKD. This CDR3 is 14 amino acids long. The junction had 8 bases not matched to a gene; V was cut back by 7 bases and J by 7 bases. The CDR3 DNA sequence: TGTGCCATCAACTCCGGACAGGGGGCGCTTGGCTACACCTTC. Translated: CAINSGQGALGYTF.

The chain combines TRBV27 with TRBJ1-2, with a tentative D call TRBD1 (5 bases). The CDR3 runs 13 residues. Germline lookup yields CDR1 MNHEY and CDR2 SMNVEV (reference sequence). Trimming took 8 bases from V and 3 from J, leaving 13 bases between them. The CDR3, as DNA: TGTGCCAGCGGTCCCGGGACTTACTATGGCTACACCTTC. It yields the protein CASGPGTYYGYTF.

This clonotype appeared a few times. The chain uses TRBV12-3 or TRBV12-4 and TRBJ2-7, with D maybe TRBD2 (6 bases). The CDR3 extends over 15 amino acids. V lost 5 bases and J 0 bases, leaving 14 bases between the germline ends. The CDR3 region has the DNA TGTGCCAGCAGTGTGGGGCTTAGCGGCTCCTACGAGCAGTACTTC. Translating it yields CASSVGLSGSYEQYF.

The V and J genes are TRBV12-3 or TRBV12-4 and TRBJ1-2, with 10 bases aligning to TRBD1. The CDR3 consists of 14 residues. J gave up 2 bases and V 5 bases, and 2 bases lay outside the gene matches. CDR3 loop: CASSGQGVNYGYTF. CDR3 sequence (DNA): TGTGCCAGCAGTGGACAGGGGGTAAACTATGGCTACACCTTC.

The chain carries TRBV19 and TRBJ2-1; 9 bases map to TRBD1. The CDR3 has 15 amino acids. J lost 7 bases, V lost 7 bases, and 11 bases had no gene match. Germline V CDR1 and CDR2: LNHDA, SQIVND (reference sequence). CDR3 bases: TGTGCCAGTACCCAAGACAGGGGGTTAGTAAATGAGCAGTTCTTC. Amino acid sequence: CASTQDRGLVNEQFF.

This clonotype has ten or more counts. The rearrangement uses TRBV30 and TRBJ2-6; no clear D gene. Germline loops: CDR1 GTSNPN, CDR2 SVGIG (reference sequence). The CDR3 runs 15 residues. V was shortened by 2 bases and J by 1 base, with 9 bases between the two germline ends. The CDR3 bases are TGTGCCTGGAGTCGTGGGGATTCTGGGGCCAACGTCCTGACTTTC. Translating it yields CAWSRGDSGANVLTF.

This clonotype came up many times. This chain joins TRBV7-6 and TRBJ2-2, with D tentatively TRBD2 (6 bases). The CDR3 runs to 18 residues. The V gene lost 5 bases and the J gene lost 6 bases, with 25 bases spanning the gap. Germline V gene lookup returns CDR1 SGHVS and CDR2 FNYEAQ. This chain's CDR3 is CASSPTARDSFLAGELFF. For the CDR3, the DNA is TGTGCCAGCAGCCCGACCGCGCGGGATTCATTCTTGGCCGGGGAGCTGTTTTTT. The whole variable domain, remainder taken from reference TRBV7-6 and TRBJ2-2, is GAGVSQSPRYKVTKRGQDVALRCDPISGHVSLYWYRQALGQGPEFLTYFNYEAQQDKSGLPNDRFSAERPEGSISTLTIQRTEQRDSAMYRCASSPTARDSFLAGELFFGEGSRLTVL.

This clonotype was observed a few times. The chain is built from TRBV28 and TRBJ2-1, with 11 bases matching TRBD2. The CDR3 totals 15 residues. J lost 7 bases, V lost 10 bases, and 12 bases had no gene match. The germline V gene encodes CDR1 MDHEN and CDR2 SYDVKM. In nucleotides, the CDR3 is TGTGCCACTCTAGGGGTTAGCGGGGGGGAGAATGAGCAGTTCTTC. Protein sequence: CATLGVSGGENEQFF.

With respect to this clonotype: This may be a read error, as it is one base from a much larger clone. This chain links TRBV7-2 with TRBJ2-1, with unresolved D. The CDR3 is 15 amino acids. Germline V gives CDR1 SGHTA, CDR2 FQGNSA. The chain's CDR3 is CASSFDPSVHNKQFF. CDR3 nucleotides: TGTGCCAGCAGCTTCGACCCGAGTGTACACAATAAGCAGTTCTTC.

This clonotype has ten or more counts. This chain links TRBV7-2 with TRBJ2-3; 7 nucleotides agree with TRBD2. V shed 5 bases, J shed 3 bases, and the junction held 8 bases outside the gene matches. CDR3 length: 15 residues. Germline V lookup: CDR1 SGHTA, CDR2 FQGNSA. The CDR3 loop reads CASSRTSGVTDTQYF. CDR3 in DNA: TGTGCCAGCAGCCGGACTAGTGGGGTTACAGATACGCAGTATTTT.

V usage is TRBV4-1 and J usage is TRBJ1-5; D call uncertain. V dropped 0 bases and J dropped 6 bases, with 6 bases sitting between them. The germline V gene has CDR1 MGHRA and CDR2 YSYEKL. This CDR3 is 13 amino acids long. The CDR3 is CASSQDFGQPQHF. The CDR3 DNA sequence: TGCGCCAGCAGCCAAGATTTCGGTCAGCCCCAGCATTTT.

This chain connects TRBV9 to TRBJ2-5, with 8 bases identical to TRBD1. Trimming took 1 base from V and 3 from J; bases not matched to a gene: 2. Germline CDR1 and CDR2: SGDLS and YYNGEE. CDR3 length: 14 residues. The CDR3 loop is CASSVQQGEETQYF. In DNA form, the CDR3 reads TGTGCCAGCAGCGTACAACAGGGGGAAGAGACCCAGTACTTC. The entire variable domain, with the rest obtained from reference TRBV9 and TRBJ2-5, is as follows: DSGVTQTPKHLITATGQRVTLRCSPRSGDLSVYWYQQSLDQGLQFLIQYYNGEERAKGNILERFSAQQFPDLHSELNLSSLELGDSALYFCASSVQQGEETQYFGPGTRLLVL.

V gene TRBV27 combines with J gene TRBJ2-7; D perhaps matches TRBD1 (6 bases). Deletions cut 2 bases from V and 2 bases from J, with 13 bases between. The CDR3 length is 15 residues. Germline loops: CDR1 MNHEY, CDR2 SMNVEV (reference sequence). The CDR3 DNA reads TGTGCCAGCAGTTTAGACAGGCTCTCGACCTACGAGCAGTACTTC. Translation gives CASSLDRLSTYEQYF.

This sequence joins TRBV27 and TRBJ2-3, with 8 bases aligning to TRBD1. CDR1 is MNHEY, CDR2 SMNVEV, per germline (reference sequence). The CDR3 is 15 amino acids. V gave up 6 bases and J gave up 3 bases; unmatched junction bases: 8. This chain's CDR3 is CASRAGGFGTDTQYF. CDR3 coding DNA: TGTGCCAGCAGGGCAGGGGGCTTTGGGACAGATACGCAGTATTTT.

Comments on this clonotype: A read error may be the cause here, since a much bigger clone is one base away. The gene calls are TRBV20-1 and TRBJ2-2, with 7 nucleotides matching TRBD2. Germline-derived CDR1 and CDR2 are DFQATT and SNEGSKA (reference sequence). The CDR3 covers 17 residues. Written as DNA, the CDR3 is TGCAGTGCCAACGGGGACTACCAGAGAGCGAACGCCGGGGAGCTGTTTTTT. Translated: CSANGDYQRANAGELFF.

This chain joins TRBV27 and TRBJ2-3, with D hard to call. CDR1 and CDR2 from the germline V gene are MNHEY and SMNVEV (reference sequence). The CDR3 runs 17 residues. Trimming stripped 5 bases from V and 4 bases from J, with 22 bases between. This chain's CDR3 is CASSPSPTPATADTQYF. The CDR3 region has the DNA TGTGCCAGCAGTCCCAGCCCCACCCCGGCTACAGCAGATACGCAGTATTTT.

The rearrangement uses TRBV4-3 and TRBJ2-1; 11 bases agree with TRBD2. The CDR3 spans 16 residues. With 0 bases clipped from V and 6 bases from J, the junction kept 4 bases outside the gene matches. The germline V gene has CDR1 LGHNA and CDR2 YSLEER. The CDR3 bases are TGCGCCAGCAGCCAAGATTATGGGACTAGCGGCAATGAGCAGTTCTTC. It translates to CASSQDYGTSGNEQFF.